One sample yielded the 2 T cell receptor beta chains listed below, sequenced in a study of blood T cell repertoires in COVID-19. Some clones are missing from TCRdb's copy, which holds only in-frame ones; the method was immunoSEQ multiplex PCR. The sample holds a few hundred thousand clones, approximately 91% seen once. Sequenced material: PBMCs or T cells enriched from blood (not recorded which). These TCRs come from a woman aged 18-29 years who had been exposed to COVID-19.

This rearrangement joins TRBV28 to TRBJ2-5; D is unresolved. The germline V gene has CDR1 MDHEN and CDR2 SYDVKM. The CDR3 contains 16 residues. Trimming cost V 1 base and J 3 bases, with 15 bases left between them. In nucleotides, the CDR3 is TGTGCCAGCAGTTTATCCCGCACTGGTCTGGAAGAGACCCAGTACTTC. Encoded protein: CASSLSRTGLEETQYF.

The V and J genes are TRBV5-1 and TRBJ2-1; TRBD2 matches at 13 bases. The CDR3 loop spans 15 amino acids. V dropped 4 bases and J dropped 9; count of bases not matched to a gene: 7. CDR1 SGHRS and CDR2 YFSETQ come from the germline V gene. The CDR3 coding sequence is TGCGCCAGCAGCCCACCGGGACTAGCGGGACCTGAGCAGTTCTTC. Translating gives CASSPPGLAGPEQFF.